The entry below gives a single T cell receptor beta chain sequence along with its context. Trimming at V came to 5 bases and at J to 4 bases, leaving 11 bases not matched to a gene. In germline, CDR1 is MGHRA, CDR2 YSYEKL. This CDR3 contains 16 residues. Generated by immunoSEQ multiplex PCR, the TCRdb table keeps only in-frame clones and is missing some. Found here are some 530,000 clones, 80% to 90% of them singletons; the top ten hold roughly 3.1%. The sample originates from a study of blood T cell repertoires in COVID-19. V is TRBV4-1 and J is TRBJ2-3; 8 bases agree with TRBD1. The sequenced sample was peripheral blood. This receptor was obtained from a human donor in a cohort sampled during active COVID-19. CDR3 residues: CASSIGRDRKADTQYF. Written as DNA, the CDR3 is TGCGCCAGCAGCATTGGCCGGGACAGGAAAGCAGATACGCAGTATTTT.